This TCR beta chain comes out of a study of regulatory dendritic cells for organ transplantation. Using immunoSEQ multiplex PCR, the repertoire was profiled, and TCRdb retains in-frame clones only, with some absent. Here the sample spans roughly 27,000 clones, about 79% being singletons. Trimming cost V 4 bases and J 5 bases; bases outside gene matches: 5. Germline V gives CDR1 ENHRY, CDR2 SYGVKD. The CDR3 length is 14 residues. Naive CD45RA+ and memory CD45RO+ CD4+ or CD8+ T cells were FACS-sorted. The receptor comes from a human donor in good health. The genes are TRBV10-3 and TRBJ1-5; TRBD1 agrees at 7 bases. The sample was memory CD4+ T cells from blood. Sample subset: CD45RO+ memory T cells. The CDR3 nucleotides are TGTGCCATCAGTGGACGGACAGGAGATCAGCCCCAGCATTTT. As protein: CAISGRTGDQPQHF.